A selection of T cell receptor beta chains follows, all from one sample in a study of shared clonotypes between healthy human individuals. Here immunoSEQ multiplex PCR was the method, and the copy in TCRdb shows in-frame clones only, minus some. The repertoire holds about 1.5 million clones, with 98% as singletons. Material for sequencing was naive CD4+ T cells sorted from blood. The receptors here all came from a man younger than 40 in good health. Each CDR3 is given without its conserved first and last residue. Each record gives: J gene, V gene, CDR3 protein.

>TRBJ2-3|TRBV7-8
ASSLARGSGNLDTQY
>TRBJ2-7|TRBV11-2
ASSWDLTYEQY
>TRBJ2-3|TRBV6-6
ASRPGDHPGHTQY
>TRBJ2-7|TRBV2
ASRSGTLNYEQY
>TRBJ2-7|TRBV19
ASSRTGGPYEQY
>TRBJ2-2|TRBV10-3
AISGRTGNPRGELF
>TRBJ1-1|TRBV7-9
ASSSGQGGYTEAF
>TRBJ2-7|TRBV18
ASSGDNYEQY
>TRBJ2-7|TRBV5-1
ASSGWGLAESSYEQY
>TRBJ1-2|TRBV18
ASSPGTGAHYGYT
>TRBJ2-1|TRBV19
ASSPRLAGGPDNEQF
>TRBJ2-3|TRBV14
ASSLGTRSTDTQY
>TRBJ2-7|TRBV5-1
ASSFREETLYEQY
>TRBJ2-3|TRBV28
ASSFAGQGTDTQY
>TRBJ2-3|TRBV7-2
ASSTDTQY
>TRBJ2-7|TRBV6-1
ASSETGVYEQY
>TRBJ2-7|TRBV2
ASSRLAGGYEQY
>TRBJ1-1|TRBV30
AWSVLQGRVTEAF
>TRBJ2-3|TRBV2
ASSLPGGYTDTQY
>TRBJ1-5|TRBV28
ASSLFRLRVQPQH
>TRBJ2-2|TRBV7-2
ASSRDYTGELF
>TRBJ2-5|TRBV9
ASSVEGRETQY
>TRBJ2-2|TRBV29-1
SVARGATGELF
>TRBJ1-4|TRBV7-2
ASSSWAGQTNEKLF
>TRBJ2-1|TRBV5-1
ASSWTLQVPAGASYGEQF